The 8 T cell receptor beta chains below were found in one sample sequenced in a study of shared clonotypes between healthy human individuals. Profiled with immunoSEQ multiplex PCR; TCRdb holds only in-frame clones, not every one. The sample yields about 980,000 clones, around 80% seen once. Sequencing used memory CD4+ T cells sorted from blood. Regarding subset: CD45RA-negative fraction. These receptors were taken from a man younger than 35 in good health.

The chain combines TRBV5-1 with TRBJ2-7, with 7 bases matching TRBD1. Germline V gene lookup returns CDR1 SGHRS and CDR2 YFSETQ. V was clipped by 2 bases and J by 9 bases; unmatched bases: 5. The CDR3 is 12 residues long. This CDR3 reads CASSLGTDSQYF. The CDR3 bases are TGCGCCAGCAGCTTAGGGACAGACTCGCAGTACTTC.

The genes are TRBV9 and TRBJ1-1; 7 nucleotides align to TRBD1. Germline V gives CDR1 SGDLS, CDR2 YYNGEE. This CDR3 is built from 14 residues. The V and J ends lost 0 bases and 11 bases, in that order; junction bases with no gene match: 10. CDR3 nucleotide sequence: TGTGCCAGCAGCGTAGCCGACAGGGTTGGGATTGCTTTCTTT. It specifies CASSVADRVGIAFF.

The chain employs TRBV19 and TRBJ1-1; D call uncertain. This CDR3 is 13 amino acids long. Germline CDR1 is LNHDA and CDR2 is SQIVND (reference sequence). Trimming removed 7 bases from V and 7 bases from J, with 16 bases in between. CDR3 DNA: TGTGCCAGTACACGTGAATGGGGTAATGAAGCTTTCTTT. It is translated as CASTREWGNEAFF. Supplemented by reference TRBV19 and TRBJ1-1, the full variable domain reads DGGITQSPKYLFRKEGQNVTLSCEQNLNHDAMYWYRQDPGQGLRLIYYSQIVNDFQKGDIAEGYSVSREKKESFPLTVTSAQKNPTAFYLCASTREWGNEAFFGQGTRLTVV.

The V gene is TRBV2, the J gene TRBJ1-1; 12 bases align to TRBD1. J lost 5 bases, V lost 4 bases, and 2 bases had no gene match. Germline lookup yields CDR1 SNHLY and CDR2 FYNNEI. The CDR3 is 14 residues long. CDR3 bases: TGTGCCAGCAGTGGGGACAGGGGGCCTACTGAAGCTTTCTTT. This translates into CASSGDRGPTEAFF.

The V gene is TRBV5-6, the J gene TRBJ1-2; 7 bases are shared with TRBD1. The CDR3 is 15 amino acids. Germline-derived CDR1 and CDR2 are SGHDT and YYEEEE. The junction had 7 bases not matched to a gene; V was cut back by 0 bases and J by 5 bases. CDR3 DNA: TGTGCCAGCAGCTTGGCCGACAGGGCAAGTTATGGCTACACCTTC. Translating gives CASSLADRASYGYTF.

Notes on this clone: Within the sample, other DNA sequences also encode this same CDR3. The chain joins TRBV7-9 to TRBJ2-3; D is uncertain. CDR1 is SEHNR, CDR2 FQNEAQ, per germline (reference sequence). Trimming took off 3 bases at V and 0 bases at J, with 4 bases between the two ends. This CDR3 has 13 amino acids. CDR3 in DNA: TGTGCCAGCAGCTTGGGTAGCACAGATACGCAGTATTTT. The encoded protein is CASSLGSTDTQYF.

This chain joins TRBV28 and TRBJ1-5; 7 bases match TRBD1. The CDR3 has 15 amino acids. V trimming: 5 bases; J trimming: 3 bases; junction bases outside the gene matches: 7. Germline V lookup: CDR1 MDHEN, CDR2 SYDVKM. CDR3 DNA: TGTGCCAGCAGTCTAGGGGGCTCTACCAATCAGCCCCAGCATTTT. It yields the protein CASSLGGSTNQPQHF.

This rearrangement joins TRBV5-1 to TRBJ2-7; D remains unclear. The CDR3 sequence is 14 residues long. Trimming left V 4 bases short and J 0 bases short, with 11 bases between. The V gene's germline CDR1 is SGHRS and CDR2 YFSETQ. DNA for the CDR3: TGCGCCAGCAGCCCCCGGCCCGGCTCCTACGAGCAGTACTTC. Amino acid sequence: CASSPRPGSYEQYF.